The sequence of this T cell receptor (beta chain) was determined in a study of T cell changes during pregnancy in multiple sclerosis. This CDR3 contains 13 residues. V shed 5 bases and J shed 9 bases, with 11 bases lying between them. Germline values: CDR1 MGHRA, CDR2 YSYEKL. Profiled with immunoSEQ multiplex PCR; TCRdb holds only in-frame clones, not every one. The sample has 50,000 to 70,000 clones; roughly 90% are singletons. The TCR originated in a female donor with multiple sclerosis, enrolled in a pregnancy study. The rearrangement uses TRBV4-1 and TRBJ1-6; D unclear. Specimen: CD8+ T cells from peripheral blood mononuclear cells, collected before pregnancy. The CDR3 DNA reads as TGCGCCAGCAGCGGCCAGGAGGGTTCACCCCTCCACTTT. This translates into CASSGQEGSPLHF.